The 10 T cell receptor beta chains listed next were all sequenced from one sample in a study of identical twins. TCRdb fed the 5' RACE reads into MiXCR, producing one record per CDR3 protein. The data show around 490,000 distinct CDR3 sequences, around 22% seen once. This sample also belongs to another study, concerning yellow fever vaccine responses in identical twins.

The sequenced material came from CD4+ T cells sorted from blood. Source of these receptors: a woman aged 18-29 years in good health.

The rearrangement links TRBV20-1 to TRBJ2-4; the match to TRBD1 covers 7 bases. Unmatched junction bases numbered 8, after V lost 6 bases and J lost 3 bases. The CDR3 consists of 14 residues. Germline CDR1 reads DFQATT; CDR2 reads SNEGSKA (reference sequence). CDR3 sequence: CSALDRSGKNIQYF. Here the CDR3 DNA reads TGCAGTGCCCTGGACAGGTCGGGCAAAAACATTCAGTACTTC.

J is TRBJ2-1 and V is TRBV5-6, with 7 bases lining up with TRBD2. The CDR3 is 16 amino acids. The germline CDR1 and CDR2 sequences are SGHDT and YYEEEE. J was trimmed by 10 bases and V by 6 bases; bases with no gene match: 19. The CDR3 protein is CASNNPGVGAGVEQFF. The CDR3 bases are TGTGCCAGCAACAACCCCGGGGTTGGTGCGGGAGTGGAGCAGTTCTTC.

This clonotype was found many times. V and J are TRBV5-1 and TRBJ1-1; D remains unclear. The V gene's germline CDR1 is SGHRS and CDR2 YFSETQ. Trimming pared 2 bases from V and 1 base from J, leaving 6 bases between. This CDR3 contains 13 residues. The CDR3 loop reads CASSFSENTEAFF. CDR3 nucleotides: TGCGCCAGCAGCTTTAGCGAGAACACTGAAGCTTTCTTT.

The chain is built from TRBV24-1 and TRBJ1-2; 7 nucleotides match TRBD1. V trimming: 3 bases; J trimming: 4 bases; junction bases outside the gene matches: 7. CDR3 length equals 15 residues. CDR1 and CDR2 (germline): KGHDR, SFDVKD. The CDR3 spells CATSDAGQIIYGYTF. In DNA, the CDR3 is TGTGCCACCAGTGATGCGGGACAGATTATCTATGGCTACACCTTC.

The rearrangement links TRBV6-1 to TRBJ2-7; D possibly corresponds to TRBD2 (5 bases). Trimming removed 6 bases at V and 1 base at J, with 10 bases between. There are 13 residues in the CDR3. Germline assignment: CDR1 MNHNS and CDR2 SASEGT. CDR3 in amino acids: CASRPGSSYEQYF. In DNA form, the CDR3 reads TGTGCCAGCAGGCCGGGATCATCCTACGAGCAGTACTTC.

This clonotype occurred many times. This chain joins TRBV20-1 and TRBJ1-2; D remains ambiguous. Trimming took off 2 bases at V and 0 bases at J, with 10 bases between the two ends. CDR1 and CDR2 (germline): DFQATT, SNEGSKA (reference sequence). The CDR3 runs to 14 residues. DNA for the CDR3: TGCAGTGCTAGACCGGGAATCGCTAACTATGGCTACACCTTC. Protein sequence: CSARPGIANYGYTF.

This chain links TRBV11-2 with TRBJ2-1; 11 nucleotides agree with TRBD2. CDR1 and CDR2 from the germline V gene are SGHAT and FQNNGV. The CDR3 length is 17 residues. Trimming cost V 0 bases and J 4 bases; bases outside gene matches: 5. In DNA form, the CDR3 reads TGTGCCAGCAGCTTAGATCGGGCTAGCGGGGGGTACAATGAGCAGTTCTTC. It yields the protein CASSLDRASGGYNEQFF.

This clonotype turned up a few times. CDR3 amino acids: CASRPDRGDTQYF. In DNA form, the CDR3 reads TGTGCCAGCAGGCCGGACAGGGGAGATACGCAGTATTTT. J is TRBJ2-3 and V is TRBV12-3 or TRBV12-4; TRBD1 agrees at 9 bases. The CDR3 covers 13 residues. The V segment lost 6 bases and the J segment 5 bases; nucleotides outside the gene matches: 3.

This clonotype has a handful of counts. The rearrangement links TRBV12-3 or TRBV12-4 to TRBJ2-2; tentatively, D is TRBD2 (7 bases). The V end was cut by 7 bases, the J end by 8 bases, with 26 bases between. This CDR3 has 17 amino acids. The CDR3 protein is CASILGLAGAGSGELFF. The DNA for the CDR3 is TGTGCCAGCATCCTAGGGCTGGCGGGGGCTGGTTCAGGGGAGCTGTTTTTT.

The chain couples TRBV20-1 to TRBJ2-1; D gene ambiguous. This CDR3 is built from 14 residues. V shed 3 bases and J shed 5 bases, with 14 bases lying between them. Germline V gene lookup returns CDR1 DFQATT and CDR2 SNEGSKA (reference sequence). The CDR3 spells CSASNPNQDNEQFF. Here the CDR3 DNA reads TGCAGTGCTAGCAACCCCAACCAGGACAATGAGCAGTTCTTC.